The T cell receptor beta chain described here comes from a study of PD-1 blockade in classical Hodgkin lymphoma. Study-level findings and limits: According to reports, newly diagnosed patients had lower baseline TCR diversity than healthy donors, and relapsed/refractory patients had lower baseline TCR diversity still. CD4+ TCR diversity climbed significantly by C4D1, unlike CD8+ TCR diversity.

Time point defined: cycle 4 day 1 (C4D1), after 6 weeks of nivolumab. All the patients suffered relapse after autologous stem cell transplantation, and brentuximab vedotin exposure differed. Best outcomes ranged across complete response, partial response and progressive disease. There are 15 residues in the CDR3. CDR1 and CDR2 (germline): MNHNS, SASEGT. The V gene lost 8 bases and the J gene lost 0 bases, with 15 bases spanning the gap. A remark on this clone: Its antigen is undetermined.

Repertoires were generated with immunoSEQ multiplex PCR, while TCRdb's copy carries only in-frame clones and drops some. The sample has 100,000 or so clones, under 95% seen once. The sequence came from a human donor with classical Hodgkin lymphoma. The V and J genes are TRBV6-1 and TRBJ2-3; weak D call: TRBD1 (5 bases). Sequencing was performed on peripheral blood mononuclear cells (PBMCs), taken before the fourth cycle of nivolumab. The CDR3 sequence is CASAHRTTSTDTQYF. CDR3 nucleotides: TGTGCCAGCGCCCATAGGACAACTAGCACAGATACGCAGTATTTT.